These 3 T cell receptor beta chains originate from one sample sequenced in a study of blood T cells in healthy people across ages. Sample-barcoded 5' priming and a J-beta primer mix drove a second PCR of about 6 to 12 cycles. One entry per CDR3 protein, called by TCRdb with MiXCR from the 5' RACE reads. The sample records about 1.4 million distinct CDR3 sequences, 45% to 70% being singletons. Sequenced material: blood. These receptor sequences come from a man aged 18 to 35 in good health.

This sequence joins TRBV4-1 and TRBJ2-3; D is ambiguous. Trimming removed 2 bases from V and 2 bases from J, with 5 bases in between. Germline V gene sequence: CDR1 MGHRA, CDR2 YSYEKL. This CDR3 spans 13 amino acids. The DNA for the CDR3 is TGCGCCAGCAGCCAATTTTCCACAGATACGCAGTATTTT. This sequence encodes CASSQFSTDTQYF.

The J gene is TRBJ2-4, the V gene TRBV28, with 9 bases matching TRBD1. V lost 5 bases to trimming and J lost 9 bases; unmatched junction nucleotides: 8. CDR3 length equals 14 residues. Germline V gives CDR1 MDHEN, CDR2 SYDVKM. In nucleotides, the CDR3 is TGTGCCAGCAGTCCAACGGGACAGGGAGGCATTCAGTACTTC. This sequence encodes CASSPTGQGGIQYF.

This clonotype occurred once. The rearrangement joins TRBV4-2 to TRBJ1-2, with a possible D match to TRBD1 (5 bases). Germline V gene data show CDR1 as LGHNA and CDR2 as YNFKEQ. This CDR3 contains 15 residues. V lost 0 bases, J lost 8 bases, and 16 bases lay in between. The CDR3 sequence: CASSQDGGTGFGYTF. The CDR3 region has the DNA TGTGCCAGCAGCCAAGATGGCGGGACGGGGTTCGGCTACACCTTC.